The clone carrying this T cell receptor beta chain has more than one count but fewer than ten. Its antigen is still unknown. The data are from a study of CD8 T cells in ankylosing spondylitis. Study-level findings and limits: Clones tied to disease were said to be significantly enriched in matched ankylosing spondylitis synovial fluid. With a CD8+ phenotype, disease-linked clones were relatively rare in peripheral blood. Typical of ankylosing spondylitis blood, it appeared, was a TCR beta motif of 7 or 8 highly homologous variants.

This CDR3 spans 16 amino acids. From germline, CDR1 is SGDLS and CDR2 YYNGEE. Trimming shortened V by 0 bases and J by 1 base, and 14 bases separated the two germline ends. It was by quantitative 5'-RACE with molecular barcodes that TCR beta libraries were made. In TCRdb, the 5' RACE reads were re-called with MiXCR into one record per CDR3 protein. Here the sample spans roughly 100,000 distinct CDR3 sequences, approximately 25% being singletons. The chain uses TRBV9 and TRBJ2-7; D not resolved. The sequenced sample consisted of synovial fluid, either unsorted or a sorted T cell fraction (not recorded which). This clonotype was obtained from a male donor with ankylosing spondylitis. For the CDR3, the DNA is TGTGCCAGCAGCGTAGGACTGATTGATGGTTCCTACGAGCAGTACTTC. Its protein is CASSVGLIDGSYEQYF.